Shown below are 27 T cell receptor beta chains from a single sample sequenced in a study of read filtering for tumor transcriptome and immune sequencing. Molecular barcoded adaptors covering alpha/delta and beta/gamma chains were used on 400 to 450 ng RNA. One entry per CDR3 protein, called by TCRdb with MiXCR from the reads. The sample has 25,000 to 35,000 distinct CDR3 sequences, around an eighth seen once. Sample: a population of CD138-negative cells sorted from bone marrow. Every receptor here comes from a donor aged 40 or over with multiple myeloma.

This clonotype was observed many times. The V call is TRBV29-1, the J call TRBJ2-1; 8 bases fit TRBD2. V lost 2 bases, J lost 9 bases, and 12 bases stayed unmatched. The germline V gene encodes CDR1 SQVTM and CDR2 ANQGSEA. This CDR3 contains 15 residues. In DNA form, the CDR3 reads TGCAGCGTTGAACCCACGGGCGGGAGGTTCGTTGAGCAGTTCTTC. Amino acids: CSVEPTGGRFVEQFF.

This clonotype was observed many times. The chain has TRBV20-1 and TRBJ2-7; D gene uncertain. Germline V gene lookup returns CDR1 DFQATT and CDR2 SNEGSKA (reference sequence). CDR3 length: 13 residues. The V gene lost 6 bases and the J gene lost 0 bases, with 12 bases spanning the gap. The DNA of the CDR3 is TGCAGTGCCCCATCGATCGGCTCCTACGAGCAGTACTTC. This sequence encodes CSAPSIGSYEQYF.

A few counts support this clonotype. The rearrangement joins TRBV28 to TRBJ1-2; no firm D call. The germline V gene encodes CDR1 MDHEN and CDR2 SYDVKM. V lost 5 bases to trimming and J lost 9 bases, with 13 bases between them. The CDR3 runs to 12 residues. Here the CDR3 reads CASSRQSASYTF. The CDR3 DNA sequence: TGTGCCAGCAGTCGGCAGTCGGCAAGCTACACCTTC.

This clonotype showed up many times. The chain combines TRBV5-4 with TRBJ1-4, with D unresolved. This CDR3 has 13 residues. V dropped 0 bases and J dropped 5 bases, with 5 bases sitting between them. Germline V lookup: CDR1 SGHNT, CDR2 YYREEE (reference sequence). The CDR3 DNA sequence: TGTGCCAGCAGCTTGGCCTACAATGAAAAACTGTTTTTT. Translating it yields CASSLAYNEKLFF.

In this sample, this clonotype turned up a few times. A much larger clone lies one base from this, so it may be a read error. The chain uses TRBV18 and TRBJ2-3; D assignment may be TRBD1 or TRBD2 (5 bases each). Germline CDR1 and CDR2: KGHSH and LQKENI. The CDR3 is made up of 14 amino acids. CDR3 bases: TGTGCCAGCTCACTAAAGGGGAGCACAGTTACGCAGTATTTT. Encoded protein: CASSLKGSTVTQYF.

This clonotype was seen repeatedly, ten times or more. This chain joins TRBV6-5 and TRBJ2-3; D is undetermined. The length of the CDR3 is 11 residues. Trimming removed 7 bases at V and 6 bases at J, with 8 bases between. Germline assignment: CDR1 MNHEY and CDR2 SVGAGI. The CDR3 DNA reads as TGTGCCAGCACCAACGGGGATACGCAGTATTTT. This sequence encodes CASTNGDTQYF.

This clonotype appeared many times. The V gene is TRBV6-6, the J gene TRBJ2-3; 11 bases align to TRBD2. The CDR3 has 14 amino acids. CDR1 and CDR2 from the germline V gene are MNHNY and SVGAGI (reference sequence). The V and J ends lost 4 bases and 5 bases, in that order; junction bases with no gene match: 2. The DNA for the CDR3 is TGTGCCAGCAGTTTCGGGACTAGCGGAGATACGCAGTATTTT. Translated, it gives CASSFGTSGDTQYF.

This clonotype was picked up many times. The V and J genes are TRBV28 and TRBJ2-1, with D possibly matching TRBD2 (6 bases). Germline V gives CDR1 MDHEN, CDR2 SYDVKM. The CDR3 runs to 14 residues. Trimming removed 6 bases from V and 8 bases from J, with 17 bases in between. The CDR3 DNA reads TGTGCCAGCAGCCCCCGGGACTGGGGGGATGAGCAGTTCTTC. Its translation is CASSPRDWGDEQFF.

The chain carries TRBV6-1 and TRBJ2-5, with 12 bases that match TRBD1. The junction had 3 bases not matched to a gene; V was cut back by 0 bases and J by 4 bases. Per germline, CDR1 MNHNS and CDR2 SASEGT. The CDR3 covers 16 residues. The CDR3 DNA is TGTGCCAGCAGTGAAGCGGGGACAGGGGGCAGAGAGACCCAGTACTTC. Translation gives CASSEAGTGGRETQYF.

The table lists this clonotype with many counts. The V call is TRBV21-1, the J call TRBJ2-7; whether TRBD1, the table's D call, matches the DNA was not checked. TRBV21-1 is deemed a pseudogene. This CDR3 spans 16 amino acids. The CDR3 region is CASSKGEGQVTYEQYF. CDR3 nucleotide sequence: TGTGCCAGCAGCAAAGGGGAGGGACAGGTGACCTACGAGCAGTACTTC.

This clonotype was recorded at least ten times. The J gene is TRBJ2-1, the V gene TRBV4-1; 9 bases line up with TRBD1. The germline V gene has CDR1 MGHRA and CDR2 YSYEKL. V lost 3 bases to trimming and J lost 6 bases; unmatched junction nucleotides: 9. The CDR3 covers 16 residues. The CDR3 reads CASSQPIRGQGNEQFF. The CDR3 nucleotides read TGCGCCAGCAGCCAGCCGATTAGGGGACAGGGCAATGAGCAGTTCTTC.

This clonotype occurred many times. The rearrangement links TRBV11-2 to TRBJ2-3; 13 nucleotides line up with TRBD2. Germline-derived CDR1 and CDR2 are SGHAT and FQNNGV. Trimming cost V 4 bases and J 4 bases; bases outside gene matches: 11. The CDR3 contains 18 residues. In nucleotides, the CDR3 is TGTGCCAGCAGCTCACTCTCGGGACTAGCGGGATCAGCAGATACGCAGTATTTT. Residues: CASSSLSGLAGSADTQYF.

Many counts were recorded for this clonotype. The J gene is TRBJ2-2, the V gene TRBV7-8, with TRBD2 as a possible D gene (5 bases). The CDR3 consists of 15 residues. The V gene's germline CDR1 is SGHVS and CDR2 FQNEAQ. Deletions cut 5 bases from V and 4 bases from J, with 14 bases between. The CDR3 nucleotides are TGTGCCAGCAGCCCCTGGGAGCTGGTCACCGGGGAGCTGTTTTTT. As protein: CASSPWELVTGELFF.

In the case of this clonotype: At one of its ends the junction is not consistent with the germline gene, which may arise from a read error. The chain couples TRBV7-2 to TRBJ2-5; 8 positions agree with TRBD2. The germline V gene has CDR1 SGHTA and CDR2 FQGNSA. The CDR3 is 15 amino acids. The CDR3 here is CASSPIAGLEETQCF. The CDR3 region has the DNA TGCGCCAGCAGCCCAATAGCGGGATTGGAAGAGACCCAGTGCTTC.

This clonotype was seen ten or more times. The V gene is TRBV7-2, the J gene TRBJ2-7; 8 bases align to TRBD2. V dropped 5 bases and J dropped 2; count of bases not matched to a gene: 8. Germline V gene sequence: CDR1 SGHTA, CDR2 FQGNSA. The CDR3 length is 15 residues. Here the CDR3 DNA reads TGTGCCAGCAGCCCGGAAATAGCGGGACCCTACGAGCAGTACTTC. Amino acids: CASSPEIAGPYEQYF.

Comments on this clonotype: Since the CDR3 does not end with the conserved phenylalanine or tryptophan, this likely comes from a read error. V and J are TRBV19 and TRBJ2-3; D is uncertain. The CDR3 contains 15 residues. V gave up 4 bases and J gave up 2 bases, with 13 bases separating them. The germline gives CDR1 LNHDA, CDR2 SQIVND (reference sequence). The CDR3 coding sequence is TGTGCCAGTAGTAATGCGGCCGGCGCCACAGATACGCAGTATTCT. Translating it yields CASSNAAGATDTQYS.

About this clonotype itself: A read error is possible here, since a much larger clone lies one base away. The chain uses TRBV7-3 and TRBJ2-3; 10 bases match TRBD1. CDR3 length: 15 amino acids. Germline lookup yields CDR1 SGHTA and CDR2 FQGTGA. The CDR3 DNA is TGTGCCGGCAGCCTCGGACAGGGGGTGATAGATACGCAGTATTTT. It yields the protein CAGSLGQGVIDTQYF.

Notes on this clonotype: The likely explanation is a read error, given a far larger clone one base away. This chain links TRBV11-1 with TRBJ2-6; TRBD2 might be the D (6 bases). Trimming removed 6 bases from V and 0 bases from J, with 18 bases in between. The CDR3 has 18 residues. Germline CDR1 reads SGHAT; CDR2 reads FQDESV (reference sequence). The CDR3 DNA follows: TGTGCCAGCAGGCGAAGACTAGATATTAACTCTGGGGCCAACGTCCTGACTTTC. Residues: CASRRRLDINSGANVLTF.

This clonotype was counted between two and nine times. The chain carries TRBV6-1 and TRBJ2-5; D remains unclear. The germline V and J ends were trimmed by 5 bases and 6 bases, with 10 bases remaining between them. CDR3 size: 12 residues. Looked up from germline, CDR1 is MNHNS and CDR2 is SASEGT. DNA for the CDR3: TGTGCCAGCAGTTTCGACAAGCAGACCCAGTACTTC. Protein sequence: CASSFDKQTQYF.

This clonotype was recorded at least ten times. V gene TRBV28 combines with J gene TRBJ2-1, with 10 bases identical to TRBD2. The V gene end was trimmed by 2 bases and the J gene end by 7 bases; junction bases not matched to a gene: 5. Germline CDR1 is MDHEN and CDR2 is SYDVKM. The CDR3 has 15 residues. The CDR3 sequence is CASSLPGLARNEQFF. The CDR3 DNA is TGTGCCAGCAGTTTACCGGGACTAGCGCGAAATGAGCAGTTCTTC.

This clonotype was found a few times. The V call is TRBV11-3, the J call TRBJ2-2; TRBD2 matches 7 bases. V shed 1 base and J 4 bases; nucleotides not matched to a gene: 3. Per germline, CDR1 SGHNT and CDR2 YENEEA. The CDR3 length is 15 residues. The CDR3 bases are TGTGCCAGCAGCTTAGGCGGGAGCGTCACCGGGGAGCTGTTTTTT. Amino acid sequence: CASSLGGSVTGELFF.

This clonotype was counted many times. V usage is TRBV29-1 and J usage is TRBJ2-2; a weak D match, TRBD1 (6 bases). Trimming removed 5 bases from V and 4 bases from J, with 11 bases in between. There are 13 residues in the CDR3. Germline V lookup: CDR1 SQVTM, CDR2 ANQGSEA. The CDR3 DNA reads TGCAGCGTTAGTACAGGGCTCACCGGGGAGCTGTTTTTT. This sequence encodes CSVSTGLTGELFF.

This clonotype showed up many times. V and J are TRBV12-3 or TRBV12-4 and TRBJ2-3; D may be TRBD1 or TRBD2 (5 bases each). Trimming cost V 5 bases and J 5 bases, with 17 bases left between them. The CDR3 runs 15 residues. DNA of the CDR3: TGTGCCAGCAGTCACGGGGACCGGATTCGAGATACGCAGTATTTT. Protein sequence: CASSHGDRIRDTQYF.

This clonotype was detected ten times or more. V usage is TRBV6-5 and J usage is TRBJ2-3; 7 bases line up with TRBD1. The germline V gene encodes CDR1 MNHEY and CDR2 SVGAGI. This CDR3 is built from 14 residues. Trimming took 5 bases from V and 4 from J; bases not matched to a gene: 6. CDR3 sequence (DNA): TGTGCCAGCAGTGATGACAGGGATGCAGATACGCAGTATTTT. Protein product: CASSDDRDADTQYF.

Comments on this clonotype: A read error is likely, as this CDR3 ends without the conserved phenylalanine or tryptophan. The rearrangement joins TRBV7-9 to TRBJ1-4, with 7 bases matching TRBD1. This CDR3 region has 15 residues. The germline V gene has CDR1 SEHNR and CDR2 FQNEAQ (reference sequence). The CDR3 DNA reads as TGTGCCAGCAGCCTCTCACAGGGGCCTAATGAAGAACTGTTTTCT. Protein sequence: CASSLSQGPNEELFS.

This clonotype showed up many times. The chain employs TRBV11-2 and TRBJ2-3, with 13 bases aligning to TRBD2. Germline CDR1 SGHAT, CDR2 FQNNGV. J lost 3 bases, V lost 0 bases, and 3 bases had no gene match. The CDR3 has 17 residues. The CDR3 loop reads CASSLDLGLAGTDTQYF. Written as DNA, the CDR3 is TGTGCCAGCAGCTTAGATTTGGGACTAGCGGGAACAGATACGCAGTATTTT.

In its sample, this clonotype was seen once. One base separates it from a far larger clone, so it is likely a read error. The chain couples TRBV12-3 or TRBV12-4 to TRBJ2-2; TRBD2 aligns across 7 bases. The CDR3 is 15 residues long. The junction had 9 bases not matched to a gene; V was cut back by 6 bases and J by 5 bases. CDR3 DNA: TGTGCCAGCAGCCGATTGGCGGGAGCGACCGGGGAGCTGTTTTTT. This codes for CASSRLAGATGELFF.